This is a list of T cell receptor beta chains from one sample in a study of blood T cell repertoires in COVID-19. Some clones are missing from TCRdb's copy, which holds only in-frame ones; the method was immunoSEQ multiplex PCR. The sample lists around 190,000 clones; roughly 82% were seen once. The specimen sequenced was PBMCs or T cells enriched from blood (not recorded which). These receptors originate from a man in his forties with acute COVID-19. CDR3s include the opening cysteine and the closing phenylalanine or tryptophan. D genes are given only for firm matches. Size is omitted from some rows. Given values are once, few, many or a class for expanded clones.

TGTGCCAGCAGTGAAATCAGCAGTGGAGTCTACGAGCAGTACTTC CASSEISSGVYEQYF TRBJ2-7 TRBV25-1 NA few
TGTGCCAGCAGGGGGTTCCGGGACTTCTGGAACACCGGGGAGCTGTTTTTT CASRGFRDFWNTGELFF TRBJ2-2 TRBV28 NA few
TGTGCCAGCAGCGCCGGACTAGCGGGGGGAGAGACCCAGTACTTC CASSAGLAGGETQYF TRBJ2-5 TRBV9 TRBD2 NA
TGTGCCAGCAGCGTAGGTAGCGGCGACGAGCAGTACTTC CASSVGSGDEQYF TRBJ2-7 TRBV9 NA NA
TGTGCCACCAGTGGGCCCTCAGGGGGCGTAGACTATGGCTACACCTTC CATSGPSGGVDYGYTF TRBJ1-2 TRBV24-1 TRBD1 few
TGTGCCAGCAGCTTCAAAGGACTAGCGGCAGTCTACGAGCAGTACTTC CASSFKGLAAVYEQYF TRBJ2-7 TRBV5-4 TRBD2 NA
TGTGCCAGCAGCTTCGTCAGGGGCACCGGCGAGCAGTACTTC CASSFVRGTGEQYF TRBJ2-7 TRBV5-6 NA NA
TGTGCTTCGTCGGGGGTTAACACTGAAGCTTTCTTT CASSGVNTEAFF TRBJ1-1 TRBV24-1 NA NA
TGTGCCAGCAGAGGGGACAGCGTAGCCAAAAACATTCAGTACTTC CASRGDSVAKNIQYF TRBJ2-4 TRBV2 TRBD1 NA
TGTGCCAGCAGCTCTAGGACAGGCACAGATACGCAGTATTTT CASSSRTGTDTQYF TRBJ2-3 TRBV9 NA NA
TGTGCCAGCAGTTTATCGGGCAGGGTAGACCACTCTGGGGCCAACGTCCTGACTTTC CASSLSGRVDHSGANVLTF TRBJ2-6 TRBV27 NA once
TGTGCCAGCAGTTTATTCGGCAGGGTGTACTTC CASSLFGRVYF TRBJ2-7 TRBV27 NA NA
TGTGCCAGCAGCCCGGGCGGGGGGCGCAGGAACGAGCAGTACTTC CASSPGGGRRNEQYF TRBJ2-7 TRBV11-3 TRBD2 few
TGCGCCAGCAGGTGGGCTAGCGGGGACCTCTCCTACAATGAGCAGTTCTTC CASRWASGDLSYNEQFF TRBJ2-1 TRBV5-1 TRBD2 once
TGTGCCAGCAGCTTTAGCGGGAGTTGGGATGAGCAGTTCTTC CASSFSGSWDEQFF TRBJ2-1 TRBV5-6 TRBD2 NA
TGCGCCAGCAGCTCCGGGGTCTCCGCCCCCAATGAGCAGTTCTTC CASSSGVSAPNEQFF TRBJ2-1 TRBV5-1 NA NA
TGTGCCAGCAGCCAAGACCTAAACACCATATATTTT CASSQDLNTIYF TRBJ1-3 TRBV3-1/TRBV3-2 NA NA
TGTGCCAGCAGCCGTGGCGGGAGGGCCATTTCGCAGGATACGCAGTATTTT CASSRGGRAISQDTQYF TRBJ2-3 TRBV4-2 TRBD2 few
TGTGCCAGCAGCCTACAGGGGGCGTACAATGAGCAGTTCTTC CASSLQGAYNEQFF TRBJ2-1 TRBV7-9 TRBD1 NA
TGCGCCAGCAGCAGTGCGACGGGGAACACTGAAGCTTTCTTT CASSSATGNTEAFF TRBJ1-1 TRBV5-1 NA NA
TGTGCCAGTAGTAGGAGGGCCCAGCCCCAGCATTTT CASSRRAQPQHF TRBJ1-5 TRBV19 NA NA
TGTGCCAGCAGCTTTGCCAACCTTGGCAGCGGGGAGCAGTACTTC CASSFANLGSGEQYF TRBJ2-7 TRBV7-9 NA once
TGTGCCAGCTCACCAAGCGGTAGCAATCAGCCCCAGCATTTT CASSPSGSNQPQHF TRBJ1-5 TRBV18 NA few
TGTGCCAGTAGTACTGACAGGGTGACTGAAGCTTTCTTT CASSTDRVTEAFF TRBJ1-1 TRBV19 TRBD1 NA
TGCGCCAGCAGCTTGGGCACAGGACCTGGAAACACCATATATTTT CASSLGTGPGNTIYF TRBJ1-3 TRBV5-1 NA few